Each of the 10 T cell receptor beta chains below was sequenced from the same sample in a study of T cell repertoires in cytomegalovirus infection. TCRdb ran MiXCR on the reads and lists one entry per CDR3 protein. The data show more than 30,000 distinct CDR3 sequences, 40% to 65% seen once. Their target antigens are unknown. The specimen comprised CD8+ T cells from cultured PBMCs, sampled from culture after CMV antigen stimulation. These TCRs come from a human donor in good health (CMV status not recorded). Some clones in this sample may be carry-over from other donors' samples.

This clonotype has just a few counts. The chain links TRBV11-2 to TRBJ1-1; D perhaps matches TRBD1 (5 bases). The CDR3 has 16 amino acids. V was pared by 1 base and J by 1 base, with 13 bases between. Germline V gives CDR1 SGHAT, CDR2 FQNNGV. The CDR3 sequence: CASSLVGRRRNTEAFF. The CDR3 DNA is TGTGCCAGCAGCTTAGTGGGACGGAGAAGGAACACTGAAGCTTTCTTT.

CDR3 sequence (DNA): TGTGCCACCAGCAGAGCAGGTTCTGGGGCCAACGTCCTGACTTTC. The encoded protein is CATSRAGSGANVLTF. The chain couples TRBV15 to TRBJ2-6, with D unresolved. The ends were cut back, 1 base at V and 1 base at J, with 5 bases in the middle. Germline values: CDR1 LNHNV, CDR2 YYDKDF (reference sequence). The length of the CDR3 is 15 residues.

The chain uses TRBV7-3 and TRBJ1-5; 8 bases match TRBD1. Per germline, CDR1 SGHTA and CDR2 FQGTGA. The CDR3 totals 15 residues. Losses at the gene ends were 4 bases for V and 6 bases for J; bases not matched to a gene: 8. Here the CDR3 reads CASSSGNRGGQPQHF. CDR3 in DNA: TGTGCCAGCAGCTCCGGGAACAGGGGGGGTCAGCCCCAGCATTTT.

V and J are TRBV7-8 and TRBJ2-2; D is uncertain. The CDR3 is made up of 13 amino acids. Germline-derived CDR1 and CDR2 are SGHVS and FQNEAQ. V lost 1 base and J lost 5, with 5 bases in between. DNA for the CDR3: TGTGCCAGCAGCTTAGAACTTACCGGGGAGCTGTTTTTT. This codes for CASSLELTGELFF.

In this sample, this clonotype turned up a few times. The chain has TRBV7-8 and TRBJ2-5; TRBD2 agrees at 7 bases. Per germline, CDR1 SGHVS and CDR2 FQNEAQ. The CDR3 has 12 amino acids. V shed 8 bases and J 5 bases; nucleotides not matched to a gene: 5. The CDR3 DNA reads as TGTGCCAGCCGGGGGGAGCGGGAGACCCAGTACTTC. Residues: CASRGERETQYF.

The V and J genes are TRBV7-2 and TRBJ2-7; D gene uncertain. The CDR3 is 14 amino acids. V dropped 1 base and J dropped 6 bases, with 13 bases sitting between them. Germline-derived CDR1 and CDR2 are SGHTA and FQGNSA. The CDR3, as DNA: TGTGCCAGCAGCTTAGTACAGTTTGGCGGCGAGCAGTACTTC. It translates to CASSLVQFGGEQYF. Full variable domain (rest looked up from reference TRBV7-2 and TRBJ2-7): GAGVSQSPSNKVTEKGKDVELRCDPISGHTALYWYRQSLGQGLEFLIYFQGNSAPDKSGLPSDRFSAERTGGSVSTLTIQRTQQEDSAVYLCASSLVQFGGEQYFGPGTRLTVT.

The chain has TRBV19 and TRBJ2-7; 8 bases are shared with TRBD1. The germline CDR1 and CDR2 sequences are LNHDA and SQIVND (reference sequence). After removal of 5 bases from V and 2 bases from J, the junction contained 5 bases not matched to a gene. CDR3 size: 14 residues. The CDR3 region is CASSYQGATYEQYF. DNA of the CDR3: TGTGCCAGTAGTTACCAGGGGGCGACCTACGAGCAGTACTTC.

V is TRBV24-1 and J is TRBJ2-5; the D call may be TRBD1 or TRBD2 (5 bases each). Germline CDR1 reads KGHDR; CDR2 reads SFDVKD. The CDR3 consists of 14 residues. Deletions cut 6 bases from V and 5 bases from J, with 15 bases between. CDR3 nucleotide sequence: TGTGCCACCAGTCCCGCCTCCGGGGCGGAGACCCAGTACTTC. Translated: CATSPASGAETQYF.

In this sample, this clonotype turned up a few times. The chain is built from TRBV7-2 and TRBJ2-7; weak D call: TRBD1 (5 bases). This CDR3 contains 12 residues. The ends were cut back, 5 bases at V and 7 bases at J, with 12 bases in the middle. Germline V lookup: CDR1 SGHTA, CDR2 FQGNSA. CDR3 amino acids: CASSLGPWEQYF. The CDR3 nucleotides are TGTGCCAGCAGCCTGGGGCCCTGGGAGCAGTACTTC.

This clonotype was picked up one time. The CDR3 coding sequence is TGTGCCAGCAGTTTTGGGGGCTACACCGGGGAGCTGTTTTTT. It translates to CASSFGGYTGELFF. The J gene is TRBJ2-2, the V gene TRBV27; D might be TRBD1 (6 bases). The V and J ends lost 3 bases and 3 bases respectively, with 8 bases between them. Germline CDR1 reads MNHEY; CDR2 reads SMNVEV (reference sequence). The CDR3 sequence is 14 residues long.